The clone carrying this T cell receptor (beta chain) was picked up many times. The antigen remains undetermined. TCRdb analysed the reads with MiXCR anew, one entry per CDR3 protein. Of some 600,000 distinct CDR3 sequences in the sample, roughly 24% were seen once. CDR3 length equals 12 residues. V was clipped by 5 bases and J by 9 bases, with 11 bases between them. The data originate from a study of T cell repertoires in cytomegalovirus infection. The study, taken as a whole, reports: The response measured ex vivo was dominated by TCR beta clonotypes (HLA-C-restricted and CMV-specific).

The rearrangement uses TRBV12-3 or TRBV12-4 and TRBJ2-1, with D possibly matching TRBD2 (5 bases). The sample taken for sequencing was CD8+ T cells from PBMCs. The source is a human donor in good health (CMV status not recorded). Some clones in this sample may be carry-over from other donors' samples. CDR3 loop: CASSVRGSEQFF. For the CDR3, the DNA is TGTGCCAGCAGTGTCAGAGGGAGTGAGCAGTTCTTC.